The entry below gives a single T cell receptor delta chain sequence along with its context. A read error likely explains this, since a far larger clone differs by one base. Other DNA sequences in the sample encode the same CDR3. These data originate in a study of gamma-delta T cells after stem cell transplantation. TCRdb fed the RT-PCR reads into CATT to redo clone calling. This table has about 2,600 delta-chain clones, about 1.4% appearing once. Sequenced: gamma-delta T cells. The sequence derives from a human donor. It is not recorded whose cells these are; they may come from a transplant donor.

The CDR3 is CALGDLRLVWFDTPDYTDKLIF. DNA for the CDR3: TGTGCTCTTGGGGACTTACGGCTGGTTTGGTTTGACACTCCTGACTACACCGATAAACTCATCTTT. The chain joins TRDV1 to TRDJ1; D is undetermined. Germline lookup yields CDR1 TSWWSYY and CDR2 QGS. V gave up 3 bases and J gave up 0 bases, with 32 bases separating them. This CDR3 has 22 amino acids.